These 5 T cell receptor beta chains were sequenced from one sample in a study of tumor-infiltrating lymphocytes in oesophageal squamous cell carcinoma. Via MiXCR, TCRdb re-called the PCR reads, giving one row per CDR3 protein. Of around 15,000 distinct CDR3 sequences listed, roughly 54% are singletons. Sequencing used esophageal tumor tissue. Receptor source: a female donor with esophageal squamous cell carcinoma.

Written as DNA, the CDR3 is TGTGCCAGCAGTCCGGGACAGCGGCAAGAGACCCAGTACTTC. Amino acids: CASSPGQRQETQYF. V and J are TRBV6-1 and TRBJ2-5; 7 nucleotides line up with TRBD1. CDR1 is MNHNS, CDR2 SASEGT, per germline. J was trimmed by 2 bases and V by 5 bases; bases with no gene match: 5. The CDR3 is made up of 14 amino acids.

The genes are TRBV7-3 and TRBJ2-3; D remains ambiguous. The CDR3 runs 13 residues. V lost 2 bases and J 0 bases, leaving 3 bases between the germline ends. The germline CDR1 and CDR2 sequences are SGHTA and FQGTGA. The CDR3 spells CASSLPSTDTQYF. The CDR3, as DNA: TGTGCCAGCAGCTTACCTAGCACAGATACGCAGTATTTT.

The chain uses TRBV28 and TRBJ2-5; D unclear. The germline CDR1 and CDR2 sequences are MDHEN and SYDVKM. The CDR3 totals 15 residues. Trimming stripped 1 base from V and 4 bases from J, with 13 bases between. DNA for the CDR3: TGTGCCAGCAGTTTATTGGGTAGAATACCAGAGACCCAGTACTTC. Translating gives CASSLLGRIPETQYF.

Concerning this clonotype itself: Without the conserved terminal phenylalanine or tryptophan, this CDR3 likely stems from a read error. It is unclear where the CDR3 begins or ends on the DNA, so no DNA is shown, and the CDR3 is as TCRdb lists it. The chain has TRBV7-6 and TRBJ2-3; the table's TRBD2 call for D was not verified on the DNA. CDR1 is SGHVS and CDR2 is FNYEAQ in the germline V gene. Both ends counted, the CDR3 spans 17 residues. The CDR3 is CASSLGLAGVYEQYFGP.

V gene TRBV7-2 combines with J gene TRBJ2-3; 9 bases are a match to TRBD2. The germline V gene has CDR1 SGHTA and CDR2 FQGNSA. There are 16 residues in the CDR3. J gave up 2 bases and V 5 bases, and 8 bases lay outside the gene matches. In DNA, the CDR3 is TGTGCCAGCAGCCAGGGGCTAGCGGGAAACACAGATACGCAGTATTTT. Protein product: CASSQGLAGNTDTQYF. The complete variable domain, with remaining parts taken from reference TRBV7-2 and TRBJ2-3, reads GAGVSQSPSNKVTEKGKDVELRCDPISGHTALYWYRQSLGQGLEFLIYFQGNSAPDKSGLPSDRFSAERTGGSVSTLTIQRTQQEDSAVYLCASSQGLAGNTDTQYFGPGTRLTVL.